The TCR beta chain described here comes from a study of PD-1 blockade in classical Hodgkin lymphoma. Notes on the study in general: Complete responders matched newly diagnosed patients in baseline diversity. There remain no defined causes for the repertoire differences, which possibly reflect disease activity or prior therapy. Exclusion covered patients beginning nivolumab under 1 year post-ASCT.

Assay: immunoSEQ multiplex PCR; the TCRdb copy retains only in-frame clones and omits some. The sample contains 27,000 or so clones, around 72% of which appear only once. The V and J ends lost 4 bases and 1 base respectively, with 10 bases between them. Germline V gene data show CDR1 as SGHRS and CDR2 as YFSETQ. The CDR3 covers 14 residues. As regards this clone: Its antigen is undetermined.

Time point denoted: cycle 4 day 1 (C4D1), after more than five weeks of nivolumab. All patients experienced relapse after autologous stem cell transplantation, and brentuximab vedotin exposure was variable. The sample in question was peripheral blood mononuclear cells (PBMCs), obtained before the fourth cycle of nivolumab. The clonotype originates from a human donor with classical Hodgkin lymphoma. This sequence joins TRBV5-1 and TRBJ2-3; D is unclear. In DNA, the CDR3 is TGCGCCAGCAGCCGACGCGATCGCACAGATACGCAGTATTTT. This encodes CASSRRDRTDTQYF.